What follows describes a single TCR beta chain. Its specificity is unknown. This entry belongs to a study of shared clonotypes between healthy human individuals. Study-level results: Researchers sampled blood only, noting tissue repertoires likely differ. Against clonotypes common to all four donors, non-shared ones had lower generation probabilities.

The assay was immunoSEQ multiplex PCR, and TCRdb's table has in-frame clones only and misses some. Found here are over 1.5 million clones, 95% to 99% of them singletons; the top ten hold roughly 0.45%. The CDR3 consists of 12 residues. The germline V and J ends were trimmed by 8 bases and 0 bases, with 10 bases remaining between them. CDR1 and CDR2 from the germline V gene are SQVTM and ANQGSEA. The sample taken for sequencing was naive CD4+ T cells sorted from blood. Subset here: CD45RA+ positively selected. The TCR comes from a man aged 30 to 39 in good health. The J gene is TRBJ1-1, the V gene TRBV29-1, with TRBD1 as a possible D gene (5 bases). The DNA of the CDR3 is TGCAGCCATACGACAGTGAACACTGAAGCTTTCTTT. The encoded protein is CSHTTVNTEAFF. The whole variable domain, remainder taken from reference TRBV29-1 and TRBJ1-1, is SAVISQKPSRDICQRGTSLTIQCQVDSQVTMMFWYRQQPGQSLTLIATANQGSEATYESGFVIDKFPISRPNLTFSTLTVSNMSPEDSSIYLCSHTTVNTEAFFGQGTRLTVV.